This T cell receptor beta chain was captured by sequencing in a study of blood T cell repertoires in COVID-19. Overall study: Collection of acute and convalescent COVID-19 samples took place in the United States, Italy and Spain. PBMCs, B-cell-depleted T cells, or T cells were the source of the cDNA or gDNA that made up the material.

Trimming took 6 bases from V and 2 from J; bases not matched to a gene: 10. This CDR3 has 15 residues. Per germline, CDR1 SGHNT and CDR2 YYREEE (reference sequence). As handled by the study authors: How many nucleated cells were present was estimated from reference gene primer amplification. Assay: immunoSEQ multiplex PCR; the TCRdb copy retains only in-frame clones and omits some. The V and J calls and clone size come from that table; D and trimming were worked out from the DNA. The sample has some 120,000 clones; approximately 81% are singletons. The source material was peripheral blood. The rearrangement uses TRBV5-4 and TRBJ2-7; TRBD2 agrees at 8 bases. This clonotype originated in a woman aged 25 to 45 who had recovered from COVID-19. CDR3 nucleotides: TGTGCCAGCACCCGATCAGGTAGCGGGGCCTACGAGCAGTACTTC. Translation: CASTRSGSGAYEQYF.